The rows below give T cell receptor beta chains drawn from one sample of a study of Ad26.COV2.S vaccination and SARS-CoV-2 variants. Assay: immunoSEQ multiplex PCR; the TCRdb copy retains only in-frame clones and omits some. Found here are about 390,000 clones, roughly nine tenths of them singletons; the top ten hold 3.5%. The sequencing here drew on peripheral blood, taken in a trial of Ad26.COV2.S vaccine versus placebo. The receptor source for this set is a person aged 18-60 years who received the Ad26.COV2.S COVID-19 vaccine or a placebo. The CDR3 runs from the conserved cysteine through the conserved F or W. The order of the fields is D gene, V gene, clone size, J gene, CDR3 protein, CDR3 DNA. The D gene is left open where the match is weak. Clone size is given for some rows only: seen once, a few or many times, or a class if the clone is expanded.

d_gene: .
v_gene: TRBV19
abundance: .
j_gene: TRBJ1-1
CDR3aa: CASSMRGKAFF
CDR3nt: TGTGCCAGTAGTATGCGGGGGAAAGCTTTCTTT

d_gene: .
v_gene: TRBV2
abundance: .
j_gene: TRBJ1-2
CDR3aa: CASSEGRVKDGYTF
CDR3nt: TGTGCCAGCAGTGAAGGACGGGTAAAGGATGGCTACACCTTC

d_gene: .
v_gene: TRBV6-5
abundance: .
j_gene: TRBJ2-5
CDR3aa: CASSYSGPWNQETQYF
CDR3nt: TGTGCCAGCAGTTACTCAGGACCCTGGAACCAAGAGACCCAGTACTTC

d_gene: TRBD1
v_gene: TRBV7-2
abundance: few
j_gene: TRBJ1-6
CDR3aa: CASSVQGASYNSPLHF
CDR3nt: TGTGCCAGCAGCGTACAGGGGGCGTCCTATAATTCACCCCTCCACTTT

d_gene: .
v_gene: TRBV12-5
abundance: .
j_gene: TRBJ1-3
CDR3aa: CASGLLGSRPSGNTIYF
CDR3nt: TGTGCTAGTGGTTTGTTAGGCTCTCGCCCCTCTGGAAACACCATATATTTT

d_gene: .
v_gene: TRBV7-2
abundance: .
j_gene: TRBJ2-3
CDR3aa: CASSFSTGHSTDTQYF
CDR3nt: TGTGCCAGCAGCTTCTCTACCGGACATTCCACAGATACGCAGTATTTT

d_gene: .
v_gene: TRBV27
abundance: .
j_gene: TRBJ1-2
CDR3aa: CASSSGPNYGYTF
CDR3nt: TGTGCCAGCAGCTCCGGACCAAACTATGGCTACACCTTC

d_gene: .
v_gene: TRBV19
abundance: .
j_gene: TRBJ1-5
CDR3aa: CASSMRGQMGNQPQHF
CDR3nt: TGTGCCAGTAGTATGCGGGGGCAGATGGGCAATCAGCCCCAGCATTTT

d_gene: .
v_gene: TRBV5-1
abundance: .
j_gene: TRBJ1-2
CDR3aa: CASSLGGADYGYTF
CDR3nt: TGCGCCAGCAGCTTGGGAGGGGCGGACTATGGCTACACCTTC

d_gene: TRBD2
v_gene: TRBV19
abundance: .
j_gene: TRBJ2-3
CDR3aa: CASSSLAGGPAQYF
CDR3nt: TGTGCCAGTAGTTCCTTAGCGGGGGGGCCCGCGCAGTATTTT

d_gene: .
v_gene: TRBV4-3
abundance: .
j_gene: TRBJ2-7
CDR3aa: CASSQHAGNF
CDR3nt: TGCGCCAGCAGCCAACACGCTGGAAACTTC

d_gene: .
v_gene: TRBV9
abundance: once
j_gene: TRBJ1-3
CDR3aa: CASSVGRGTGNTIYF
CDR3nt: TGTGCCAGCAGCGTAGGCAGGGGAACTGGAAACACCATATATTTT

d_gene: TRBD1
v_gene: TRBV7-2
abundance: .
j_gene: TRBJ1-6
CDR3aa: CASSLSPGQGNSPLHF
CDR3nt: TGTGCCAGCAGCTTATCCCCAGGACAGGGTAATTCACCCCTCCACTTT

d_gene: .
v_gene: TRBV9
abundance: .
j_gene: TRBJ2-3
CDR3aa: CASSVLGVTDTQYF
CDR3nt: TGTGCCAGCAGCGTATTAGGGGTCACAGATACGCAGTATTTT

d_gene: TRBD1
v_gene: TRBV29-1
abundance: .
j_gene: TRBJ2-6
CDR3aa: CSARQGSSGANVLTF
CDR3nt: TGCAGCGCCCGACAGGGTTCCTCTGGGGCCAACGTCCTGACTTTC

d_gene: TRBD1
v_gene: TRBV6-5
abundance: .
j_gene: TRBJ2-7
CDR3aa: CASTPEGTGDHEQYF
CDR3nt: TGTGCCAGCACCCCCGAGGGGACAGGTGACCACGAGCAGTACTTC

d_gene: .
v_gene: TRBV12-3/TRBV12-4
abundance: once
j_gene: TRBJ1-2
CDR3aa: CASSLGERAGYTF
CDR3nt: TGTGCCAGCAGTTTGGGCGAACGAGCGGGCTACACCTTC

d_gene: .
v_gene: TRBV11-3
abundance: .
j_gene: TRBJ1-1
CDR3aa: CASSLGGQNTEAFF
CDR3nt: TGTGCCAGCAGCTTAGGGGGACAGAACACTGAAGCTTTCTTT

d_gene: TRBD1
v_gene: TRBV19
abundance: few
j_gene: TRBJ2-7
CDR3aa: CASSTRQGPSYEQYF
CDR3nt: TGTGCCAGTAGTACACGACAGGGGCCTTCCTACGAGCAGTACTTC

d_gene: .
v_gene: TRBV11-2
abundance: .
j_gene: TRBJ1-2
CDR3aa: CASGDRTNYGYTF
CDR3nt: TGTGCCAGCGGCGACAGGACCAATTATGGCTACACCTTC

d_gene: .
v_gene: TRBV6-5
abundance: .
j_gene: TRBJ2-3
CDR3aa: CASHSPTAGLDTQYF
CDR3nt: TGTGCCAGCCACAGCCCGACGGCGGGGCTAGATACGCAGTATTTT

d_gene: .
v_gene: TRBV2
abundance: .
j_gene: TRBJ1-4
CDR3aa: CASSPTNSNEKLFF
CDR3nt: TGTGCCAGCAGCCCTACGAACTCTAATGAAAAACTGTTTTTT

d_gene: .
v_gene: TRBV9
abundance: .
j_gene: TRBJ2-3
CDR3aa: CASQRVAGPTDTQYF
CDR3nt: TGTGCCAGCCAACGGGTGGCGGGGCCCACAGATACGCAGTATTTT

d_gene: .
v_gene: TRBV6-5
abundance: .
j_gene: TRBJ1-2
CDR3aa: CASRGANYGYTF
CDR3nt: TGTGCCAGCCGGGGCGCTAACTATGGCTACACCTTC

d_gene: .
v_gene: TRBV7-2
abundance: .
j_gene: TRBJ2-5
CDR3aa: CASSSGVTETQYF
CDR3nt: TGTGCCAGCAGCTCAGGGGTTACGGAGACCCAGTACTTC

d_gene: .
v_gene: TRBV2
abundance: .
j_gene: TRBJ1-5
CDR3aa: CASSETPYSNQPQHF
CDR3nt: TGTGCCAGCAGTGAAACCCCTTATAGCAATCAGCCCCAGCATTTT